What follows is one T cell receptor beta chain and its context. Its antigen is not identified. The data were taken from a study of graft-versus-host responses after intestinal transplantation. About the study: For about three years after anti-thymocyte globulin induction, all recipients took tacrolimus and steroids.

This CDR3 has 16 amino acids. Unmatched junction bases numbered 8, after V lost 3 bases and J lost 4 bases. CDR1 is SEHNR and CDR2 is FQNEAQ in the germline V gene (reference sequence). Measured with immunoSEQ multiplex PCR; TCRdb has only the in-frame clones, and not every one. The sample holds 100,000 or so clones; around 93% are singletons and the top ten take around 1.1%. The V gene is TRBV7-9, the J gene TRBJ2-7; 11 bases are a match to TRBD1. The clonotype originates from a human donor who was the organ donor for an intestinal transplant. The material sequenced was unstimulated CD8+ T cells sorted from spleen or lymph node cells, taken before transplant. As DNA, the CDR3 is TGTGCCAGCAGCTTCTCCGGGACAGGGGGAGAGTACGAGCAGTACTTC. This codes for CASSFSGTGGEYEQYF.